This T cell receptor beta chain came from a study of cytomegalovirus exposure and HLA in healthy donors. At the level of the study: There were over 350 genotyped donors. Of these, roughly 80% fell in the genetic ancestry cluster associated with self-reported Caucasian donors. Study-wide points: In vitro confirmation showed three CMV-associated chains to be CMV antigen specific. In an earlier analysis, about 87% or about 30%: the productive usage of most TCR beta V segments.

V gave up 4 bases and J gave up 4 bases; unmatched junction bases: 5. The CDR3 extends over 15 amino acids. From germline, CDR1 is KGHSH and CDR2 LQKENI. A remark on this clone: Its antigen is currently unknown.

PCR employed 60 Vbeta and 13 Jbeta primers. Generated by immunoSEQ multiplex PCR, the TCRdb table keeps only in-frame clones and is missing some. The data contain roughly 190,000 clones, approximately 78% of them seen just once; the ten biggest clones take up about 1.5%. Sequencing used PBMCs. V usage is TRBV18 and J usage is TRBJ1-5, with TRBD1 matching over 9 bases. The origin of this receptor is a woman under 30 in good health and CMV-seronegative. The CDR3 sequence: CASSRGQGLNQPQHF. The CDR3 DNA follows: TGTGCCAGCTCACGGGGACAGGGACTGAATCAGCCCCAGCATTTT.